Listed below are T cell receptor beta chains from one sample, sequenced in a study of T cells in tuberculosis. Generated by immunoSEQ multiplex PCR, the TCRdb table keeps only in-frame clones and is missing some. The sample has about 88,000 clones; approximately 91% are singletons. Sequenced material: CD1b-GMM tetramer-negative cells sorted from PBMCs. All receptors derive from an adult woman with latent tuberculosis. The CDR3 runs from the conserved cysteine through the conserved F or W. A D gene is named only where the DNA matches it firmly. Expanded clones get a size class; other rows say once, few or many, or leave the size out.

CDR3 protein: CASQEGQVNQPQHF; CDR3 DNA: TGTGCCAGCCAAGAAGGACAGGTTAATCAGCCCCAGCATTTT; J gene: TRBJ1-5; clone size: -; D gene: TRBD1; V gene: TRBV19
CDR3 protein: CASSGDRSYEQYF; CDR3 DNA: TGTGCCAGCAGTGGGGACAGGTCCTACGAGCAGTACTTC; J gene: TRBJ2-7; clone size: -; D gene: TRBD1; V gene: TRBV2
CDR3 protein: CADIHGDRGNTIYF; CDR3 DNA: TGTGCCGACATACACGGGGATCGGGGAAACACCATATATTTT; J gene: TRBJ1-3; clone size: once; D gene: -; V gene: TRBV19
CDR3 protein: CASSQDFGLAGVSSTDTQYF; CDR3 DNA: TGTGCCAGCAGCCAAGATTTCGGTCTAGCGGGGGTCTCGAGCACAGATACGCAGTATTTT; J gene: TRBJ2-3; clone size: -; D gene: TRBD2; V gene: TRBV4-2
CDR3 protein: CASSSIQGTQPQHF; CDR3 DNA: TGTGCCAGCAGCTCTATACAGGGTACTCAGCCCCAGCATTTT; J gene: TRBJ1-5; clone size: -; D gene: -; V gene: TRBV11-2
CDR3 protein: CASSPPGLGATQYF; CDR3 DNA: TGTGCCAGCAGTCCTCCGGGGTTGGGGGCTACGCAGTATTTT; J gene: TRBJ2-3; clone size: -; D gene: -; V gene: TRBV27
CDR3 protein: CASSFGTSDTGELFF; CDR3 DNA: TGTGCCAGCAGCTTCGGGACTAGCGACACCGGGGAGCTGTTTTTT; J gene: TRBJ2-2; clone size: -; D gene: TRBD2; V gene: TRBV11-3
CDR3 protein: CASSRTNRGSYNEQFF; CDR3 DNA: TGTGCCAGCAGCCGAACCAACAGGGGGAGTTACAATGAGCAGTTCTTC; J gene: TRBJ2-1; clone size: -; D gene: TRBD1; V gene: TRBV7-3
CDR3 protein: CASSQNVGEKLFF; CDR3 DNA: TGTGCCAGCAGCCAAAACGTCGGGGAAAAACTGTTTTTT; J gene: TRBJ1-4; clone size: -; D gene: -; V gene: TRBV4-2
CDR3 protein: CASSQGRGRVETQYF; CDR3 DNA: TGTGCCAGCAGCCAAGGAAGGGGGCGAGTAGAGACCCAGTACTTC; J gene: TRBJ2-5; clone size: -; D gene: TRBD1; V gene: TRBV14
CDR3 protein: CASSMGFTEAFF; CDR3 DNA: TGTGCCAGCAGTATGGGCTTCACTGAAGCTTTCTTT; J gene: TRBJ1-1; clone size: -; D gene: -; V gene: TRBV25-1
CDR3 protein: CASSYSMRADTEAFF; CDR3 DNA: TGTGCCAGCAGTTACTCTATGAGGGCGGACACTGAAGCTTTCTTT; J gene: TRBJ1-1; clone size: -; D gene: -; V gene: TRBV6-6
CDR3 protein: CASRGTGGQGTEAFF; CDR3 DNA: TGTGCCAGCAGGGGTACGGGAGGGCAGGGCACTGAAGCTTTCTTT; J gene: TRBJ1-1; clone size: -; D gene: -; V gene: TRBV6-5
CDR3 protein: CSVEDLSYEQYF; CDR3 DNA: TGCAGCGTTGAAGACCTGTCGTACGAGCAGTACTTC; J gene: TRBJ2-7; clone size: -; D gene: -; V gene: TRBV29-1
CDR3 protein: CASKEGQAINYGYTF; CDR3 DNA: TGTGCCAGTAAGGAGGGACAGGCGATTAACTATGGCTACACCTTC; J gene: TRBJ1-2; clone size: -; D gene: TRBD1; V gene: TRBV19
CDR3 protein: CASSSSGTSGRSSYEQYF; CDR3 DNA: TGTGCCAGCAGCTCCTCCGGGACTAGCGGGCGAAGCTCCTACGAGCAGTACTTC; J gene: TRBJ2-7; clone size: -; D gene: TRBD2; V gene: TRBV5-4
CDR3 protein: CATSPNPTVNQPQHF; CDR3 DNA: TGTGCCACCAGCCCAAACCCGACAGTCAATCAGCCCCAGCATTTT; J gene: TRBJ1-5; clone size: -; D gene: -; V gene: TRBV15
CDR3 protein: CASTFRSRSYEQYF; CDR3 DNA: TGTGCCAGCACCTTCCGATCGAGGAGCTACGAGCAGTACTTC; J gene: TRBJ2-7; clone size: -; D gene: -; V gene: TRBV7-2
CDR3 protein: CASTHRRAGYEQYF; CDR3 DNA: TGTGCCAGCACACACCGGCGGGCGGGGTACGAGCAGTACTTC; J gene: TRBJ2-7; clone size: -; D gene: -; V gene: TRBV6-1
CDR3 protein: CASSLVARTGNTIYF; CDR3 DNA: TGTGCCAGCAGCTTAGTGGCTAGAACTGGAAACACCATATATTTT; J gene: TRBJ1-3; clone size: -; D gene: -; V gene: TRBV7-4
CDR3 protein: CASSPKTGDSPLHF; CDR3 DNA: TGTGCCAGCTCACCAAAGACAGGGGATTCACCCCTCCACTTT; J gene: TRBJ1-6; clone size: -; D gene: TRBD1; V gene: TRBV18
CDR3 protein: CASSLGLAGGFNEQFF; CDR3 DNA: TGCGCCAGCAGCTTGGGGCTCGCGGGGGGGTTTAATGAGCAGTTCTTC; J gene: TRBJ2-1; clone size: -; D gene: TRBD2; V gene: TRBV5-1
CDR3 protein: CASSPDRGRDYGYTF; CDR3 DNA: TGTGCCAGCAGTCCCGACAGGGGGCGCGACTATGGCTACACCTTC; J gene: TRBJ1-2; clone size: -; D gene: TRBD1; V gene: TRBV6-6
CDR3 protein: CASRAGVSLSGELFF; CDR3 DNA: TGTGCCAGCAGAGCAGGGGTCAGTCTTTCCGGGGAGCTGTTTTTT; J gene: TRBJ2-2; clone size: -; D gene: -; V gene: TRBV2
CDR3 protein: CASSSTAPNYGYTF; CDR3 DNA: TGTGCCAGCAGCTCTACAGCCCCTAACTATGGCTACACCTTC; J gene: TRBJ1-2; clone size: once; D gene: -; V gene: TRBV11-1
CDR3 protein: CASSGLLNTEAFF; CDR3 DNA: TGTGCCAGTAGTGGACTCCTGAACACTGAAGCTTTCTTT; J gene: TRBJ1-1; clone size: -; D gene: -; V gene: TRBV6-1
CDR3 protein: CASSATVNTEAFF; CDR3 DNA: TGTGCCAGCAGCGCGACAGTGAACACTGAAGCTTTCTTT; J gene: TRBJ1-1; clone size: -; D gene: -; V gene: TRBV9
CDR3 protein: CASSPTSQGPREAFF; CDR3 DNA: TGCGCCAGCAGCCCCACATCACAGGGTCCCCGTGAAGCTTTCTTT; J gene: TRBJ1-1; clone size: -; D gene: -; V gene: TRBV4-1
CDR3 protein: CASSLERIDGYTF; CDR3 DNA: TGTGCCAGCAGCTTAGAGAGAATTGATGGCTACACCTTC; J gene: TRBJ1-2; clone size: -; D gene: -; V gene: TRBV11-2
CDR3 protein: CASSPPGTGGAGANVLTF; CDR3 DNA: TGTGCCAGCTCACCACCGGGGACAGGGGGCGCTGGGGCCAACGTCCTGACTTTC; J gene: TRBJ2-6; clone size: -; D gene: TRBD1; V gene: TRBV18
CDR3 protein: CASSALQGLAEAFF; CDR3 DNA: TGTGCCAGCAGCGCACTACAGGGGTTAGCTGAAGCTTTCTTT; J gene: TRBJ1-1; clone size: once; D gene: TRBD1; V gene: TRBV7-9
CDR3 protein: CASSPKGQGDPEAFF; CDR3 DNA: TGTGCCAGCAGCCCCAAGGGACAGGGGGACCCTGAAGCTTTCTTT; J gene: TRBJ1-1; clone size: -; D gene: TRBD1; V gene: TRBV7-9
CDR3 protein: CASSSSAGGNYGYTF; CDR3 DNA: TGTGCCAGCAGTTCCTCCGCAGGGGGGAACTATGGCTACACCTTC; J gene: TRBJ1-2; clone size: -; D gene: TRBD1; V gene: TRBV6-5
CDR3 protein: CASSQDLSGGAIIGELFF; CDR3 DNA: TGCGCCAGCAGCCAAGACTTGTCGGGGGGGGCCATCATCGGGGAGCTGTTTTTT; J gene: TRBJ2-2; clone size: -; D gene: TRBD2; V gene: TRBV4-1
CDR3 protein: CASSSYRGAGEWGTQYF; CDR3 DNA: TGTGCCAGCAGCTCCTACAGGGGAGCGGGGGAATGGGGGACGCAGTATTTT; J gene: TRBJ2-3; clone size: -; D gene: -; V gene: TRBV7-8
CDR3 protein: CSGKRQGSTDTQYF; CDR3 DNA: TGCAGCGGGAAAAGACAGGGGAGCACAGATACGCAGTATTTT; J gene: TRBJ2-3; clone size: -; D gene: TRBD1; V gene: TRBV29-1
CDR3 protein: CASSLWRGLTDTQYF; CDR3 DNA: TGTGCCAGCAGTTTGTGGCGGGGGCTCACAGATACGCAGTATTTT; J gene: TRBJ2-3; clone size: -; D gene: -; V gene: TRBV27
CDR3 protein: CASSLARSGGLNEQFF; CDR3 DNA: TGCGCCAGCAGCTTGGCCCGAAGCGGGGGGCTCAATGAGCAGTTCTTC; J gene: TRBJ2-1; clone size: -; D gene: TRBD2; V gene: TRBV5-1
CDR3 protein: CASSLGNRAYEQYF; CDR3 DNA: TGCGCCAGCAGCTTGGGGAACAGAGCTTACGAGCAGTACTTC; J gene: TRBJ2-7; clone size: -; D gene: -; V gene: TRBV5-1
CDR3 protein: CASSPTVNEQFF; CDR3 DNA: TGTGCCAGCAGCCCGACAGTTAATGAGCAGTTCTTC; J gene: TRBJ2-1; clone size: -; D gene: -; V gene: TRBV7-9
CDR3 protein: CASSVVRDEAFF; CDR3 DNA: TGTGCCAGCAGTGTGGTGCGGGATGAAGCTTTCTTT; J gene: TRBJ1-1; clone size: -; D gene: -; V gene: TRBV2
CDR3 protein: CASSWTGTGNEQFF; CDR3 DNA: TGTGCCAGCAGCTGGACAGGTACTGGGAATGAGCAGTTCTTC; J gene: TRBJ2-1; clone size: -; D gene: TRBD1; V gene: TRBV6-6
CDR3 protein: CASSLDRGGNEKLFF; CDR3 DNA: TGTGCCAGCAGCTTAGATCGAGGGGGTAATGAAAAACTGTTTTTT; J gene: TRBJ1-4; clone size: -; D gene: -; V gene: TRBV11-2
CDR3 protein: CASSPSGGGRNEQFF; CDR3 DNA: TGTGCCAGCAGTCCCTCAGGGGGCGGAAGAAATGAGCAGTTCTTC; J gene: TRBJ2-1; clone size: -; D gene: TRBD1; V gene: TRBV28
CDR3 protein: CSVAGFSGANVLTF; CDR3 DNA: TGCAGCGTGGCAGGGTTCTCTGGGGCCAACGTCCTGACTTTC; J gene: TRBJ2-6; clone size: -; D gene: -; V gene: TRBV29-1
CDR3 protein: CASSPRPGLLDTEAFF; CDR3 DNA: TGTGCCAGCTCACCACGACCGGGACTCTTGGACACTGAAGCTTTCTTT; J gene: TRBJ1-1; clone size: -; D gene: -; V gene: TRBV18
CDR3 protein: CASSTGTGADTQYF; CDR3 DNA: TGCGCCAGCAGTACCGGGACAGGGGCAGATACGCAGTATTTT; J gene: TRBJ2-3; clone size: -; D gene: TRBD1; V gene: TRBV5-1
CDR3 protein: CASTAQRRGLDYGYTF; CDR3 DNA: TGTGCCAGTACCGCCCAACGGCGGGGGCTCGACTATGGCTACACCTTC; J gene: TRBJ1-2; clone size: -; D gene: -; V gene: TRBV19
CDR3 protein: CASSLGGTGANGYTF; CDR3 DNA: TGTGCCAGCAGCTTGGGGGGGACAGGGGCGAATGGCTACACCTTC; J gene: TRBJ1-2; clone size: -; D gene: TRBD1; V gene: TRBV7-9
CDR3 protein: CSVPKGGGKERGYTF; CDR3 DNA: TGCAGCGTCCCCAAGGGAGGGGGAAAAGAGCGGGGCTACACCTTC; J gene: TRBJ1-2; clone size: -; D gene: -; V gene: TRBV29-1
CDR3 protein: CASSSQRGRQETQYF; CDR3 DNA: TGTGCCAGCAGCTCGCAGCGGGGGAGACAAGAGACCCAGTACTTC; J gene: TRBJ2-5; clone size: -; D gene: TRBD2; V gene: TRBV5-6
CDR3 protein: CASSQVTGFGSPLHF; CDR3 DNA: TGCGCCAGCAGCCAAGTGACAGGGTTCGGGTCACCCCTCCACTTT; J gene: TRBJ1-6; clone size: -; D gene: TRBD1; V gene: TRBV4-1
CDR3 protein: CASSLVLAGGQQETQYF; CDR3 DNA: TGTGCCAGCAGCTTAGTACTAGCGGGGGGCCAACAAGAGACCCAGTACTTC; J gene: TRBJ2-5; clone size: -; D gene: TRBD2; V gene: TRBV11-2
CDR3 protein: CASSNYRAVGNQPQHF; CDR3 DNA: TGTGCCAGCAGTAACTACAGGGCTGTAGGAAATCAGCCCCAGCATTTT; J gene: TRBJ1-5; clone size: -; D gene: -; V gene: TRBV6-5